This T cell receptor beta chain was found in a study of cytomegalovirus exposure and HLA in healthy donors (dated by TCRdb to 2015 to 2018). At the level of the whole study: In an earlier analysis of 587 of the donors, about 260 Gb of sequence data and 90 million to 120 million unique TCR beta sequences from 150 million to 200 million T cells were reported. About 330 gigabases of sequencing data and around 80 million unique TCR sequences made up an early release that covered 500 to 700 HLA-typed donors. Of the 300 to 450 genotyped donors, approximately 83% fell in the genetic ancestry cluster associated with self-reported Caucasian donors. The aim of the study was to test whether cataloging public T cell receptors could identify signatures of past pathogen exposure. The T cell repertoires of roughly 660 subjects were profiled by immunosequencing and related to cytomegalovirus serostatus. In addition to the first cohort of 666 subjects, a separate validation cohort of 120 different subjects was used. The study combined high-throughput TCR immunosequencing, statistical association of individual TCRs with disease status, and machine learning to predict cytomegalovirus infection status. To study patterns of TCR occurrence, a later analysis re-analyzed previously published TCR beta repertoires from under 750 donors and added high-resolution HLA genotyping. The later analysis used no new phenotypic data to find candidate immune exposures, relying instead on TCR beta sequences and their occurrence across donors. An earlier analysis of approximately 630 of the donors applied high-throughput TCR beta sequencing to assess whether each TCR beta V gene segment acted as functional or pseudogenic. Donor age, sex, ethnicity and CMV serostatus were collected together with the repertoire data. A later genetic analysis took genome-wide SNP genotypes for about three fifths of the 666 donors and used that subset as a discovery cohort. Every discovery cohort repertoire had been produced on one sequencing platform. Class I and class II HLA loci were covered by the typing at four-digit resolution. Typing coverage differed by locus: A, B, C, DRB1 and DQB1 were typed in roughly 620-630 donors, DQA1 in 522, DPA1 in 600 to 610, and DPB1 in approximately 450. Roughly 5 DR-DQ haplotypes were handled as single units for association and clustering, since linkage in the cohort was strong. Among some 400 genotyped donors of the cohort, an average of about 240,000 unique TCR beta nucleotide sequences were sequenced per donor, roughly 20% of them non-productive.

CDR1 LNHDA and CDR2 SQIVND were looked up in the germline V gene (reference sequence). From cysteine to phenylalanine, the CDR3 is 12 amino acids long. Solely the CDR3 DNA is kept, with 36 bases framed from the first base. V is trimmed back by 5 bases and J by 10 bases, and the junction contains 6 bases that no gene match accounts for. Worth noting for this clone: Its antigen is still unknown. Base qualities were left out, and no much larger clone turns up one base away.

The method was the immunoSEQ multiplex PCR assay. For the multiplex PCR, a mixture combining 60 forward primers for TCR Vbeta segments and 13 reverse primers for TCR Jbeta segments was used. A multiplex PCR assay on genomic DNA amplified the CDR3 region of rearranged TCR beta genes. On the Illumina HiSeq System, the amplified TCR beta libraries were sequenced as 87-base-pair reads. The source study handled its data this way. A later analysis tallied 75 million to 85 million unique TCR beta chains across the 700 or so repertoires, and approximately 11 million of those chains were shared by two or more donors. Raw reads were error-corrected and collapsed into unique sequences by a nearest-neighbor algorithm in which closely related sequences were merged to remove PCR and sequencing errors. V, D and J gene segments were assigned by aligning CDR3 sequences to IMGT reference sequences. Each retained sequence needed at least a six-nucleotide match to both a V gene segment and a J gene segment. A rearrangement was called productive if the CDR3 had no stop codons and remained in frame with V and J, and every other rearrangement was called non-productive. Following IMGT convention, CDR3 was defined as the stretch from the second conserved V-encoded cysteine to the conserved J-encoded phenylalanine. The earlier analysis of 500 to 650 of the donors excluded any sequence lacking an unambiguous match to a single V gene segment. In an earlier analysis of about 590 of the donors, a V segment was called functional when productive rearrangements were above 56.7%, and segregating when the standard deviation between donors exceeded 5%. A statistical classification framework was built to diagnose cytomegalovirus status from the catalog of TCR beta chain sequences. In a later analysis, V and J genes were assigned by comparing TCR nucleotide sequences against IMGT/GENE-DB human TR gene sequences. A later analysis assigned CDR3 sequences and most-parsimonious VDJ recombination scenarios with the TCRdist pipeline. In a later analysis, every TCR beta chain was defined by the combination of its CDR3 amino acid sequence and its V-gene family, and reads without a unique V-gene family were dropped. In a later analysis, approximately 590 highly shared, low-generation-probability nucleotide sequences were removed to address suspected cross-contamination and a sequencing artifact. In a later analysis, a clonal expansion index for each public chain was calculated from normalized within-repertoire ranks of inferred template counts. A later analysis computed generation probabilities with a VDJ recombination model fitted to out-of-frame rearrangements, and checked the results against IGoR. A later analysis scored TCR-TCR, TCR-HLA and TCR-CMV co-occurrence with hypergeometric tests, applying a repertoire-size bias correction to TCR pairs. A later analysis estimated false discovery rates by permuting HLA or CMV assignments 20 times. In a later analysis, co-occurring TCRs were grouped using DBSCAN, and TCRdist sequence similarity was added for clustering within HLA-allele-positive subsets. For co-occurrence clustering, repertoires with fewer than 30,000 or more than 120,000 public chains were excluded, along with 5 or 6 repertoires with anomalous nucleotide sharing. Sourced from immuneACCESS, this table was stored by TCRdb with only in-frame sequences that have V and J called. A share of the clones is absent; for the studies checked, an unresolved V gene accounts for under half, and the remainder has no known explanation. The DNA gave D and trimming, while V, J and clone size come from that table. The sample table lists approximately 140,000 clones, approximately 84% of them with a count of one. The ten largest clones capture 1.5% of the sample.

The cohort was made up of several hundred healthy bone marrow donors. At the time of sampling, every cohort member was nominally healthy, though immune exposures that went unrecorded were likely present. The donor tested CMV seronegative and was one of the 352 seronegative cohort members. A peripheral blood sample was provided by each donor, and peripheral blood mononuclear cells were used for TCR beta sequencing. Genomic DNA was extracted from the blood cell samples with the Qiagen DNeasy Blood Extraction Kit. Study-wide findings and limitations: The presence/absence analyses assumed that sequencing depth was roughly uniform across donors, and that assumption may not be true. In a later analysis, HLA-associated TCR beta chains were found to be more clonally expanded and to have lower generation probabilities than equally common non-associated chains. In a later analysis, around 17,000 TCR beta sequences were associated with specific HLA alleles at a false discovery rate of 0.05. Linkage disequilibrium might explain the correlated functional status among segregating V segments, but an unknown experimental factor could not be ruled out. The cohort was sequenced for TCR beta chains only, and without alpha or paired-chain data the features that could be detected were limited. A total of roughly 160 TCR beta chains were listed by the study as associated with cytomegalovirus. According to a later analysis, parvovirus B19, influenza, CMV and Epstein-Barr virus appeared linked to several top co-occurrence clusters. In vitro tests confirmed that a few of the cytomegalovirus-associated TCR beta chains recognize cytomegalovirus antigens. According to a later genetic analysis, donors in an Asian-associated ancestry cluster had fewer N-insertions in productive TCRs than the approximately 630-donor mean. A further reported finding was that TCR beta sequences accurately predicted the HLA-A and HLA-B alleles for most subjects in the first cohort. Broadly in line with IMGT annotations, most TCR beta V segments showed up in productive rearrangements about 87% or about 30% of the time in an earlier analysis of several hundred of the donors. Because counts were too low, roughly 18 rarely observed V segments, including chromosome 9 orphons, were left out of the earlier analysis of over 550 of the donors. Some IMGT-functional V segments, including TRBV6-2 and TRBV6-3, could not be told apart with the 87-base-pair reads, so those segments were excluded. The classifier was reported to diagnose cytomegalovirus status with high specificity and sensitivity in both the original cohort and the validation cohort. CMV serostatus was the only immune exposure information available for the cohort. A group of highly shared sequence variants was considered likely to be a technical artifact of the sequencing pipeline. Because HLA typing was missing for some donors at each locus, association tests included only the typed subset. It was suggested by the authors that the approach could potentially be generalized to other disease states and immunological phenotypes. When HLA alleles, especially DR and DQ, strongly co-occurred, TCR associations were difficult to assign to individual alleles. In a later analysis, TCR association rates were found to vary across HLA loci, with the most associated TCRs seen for DRB1 alleles and the fewest for HLA-C alleles. According to a later analysis, most CMV-associated TCR beta chains appeared to be HLA-restricted, and the HLA associations seemed to be driven largely by CMV exposure. Most TCR sequences were seen in very few donors, while some public TCRs were found in many individuals. A later genetic analysis associated a missense DCLRE1C variant with V-gene and J-gene trimming of TCR beta chains, and an independent cohort replicated the association.

The receptor was isolated from a young woman in good health and CMV-seronegative. The chain is encoded by TRBV19 joined to TRBJ1-1, with 8 bases matching TRBD1. The sequencing sample was made of PBMCs. The CDR3 protein sequence reads: CASSSWTGRAFF. The DNA is TGTGCCAGTAGTTCGTGGACAGGGCGAGCTTTCTTT.